This TCR beta chain was captured in a study of blood T cell repertoires in COVID-19. This CDR3 contains 13 residues. Germline lookup yields CDR1 MNHEY and CDR2 SVGAGI. V lost 6 bases, J lost 5 bases, and 13 bases lay in between. Authors' data handling: For nucleated cells, counts were estimated from reference gene primer amplification. Sequencing was performed with immunoSEQ multiplex PCR; in TCRdb, only in-frame clones are kept and a portion is missing. V, J and clone size derive from that table, while D and trimming were established from the DNA sequence. The sample carries 45,000 to 65,000 clones, around 90% recorded once.

This clonotype originated in a human donor with acute or convalescent COVID-19. The donor label of this sample is uncertain. The V and J genes are TRBV6-5 and TRBJ2-5, with D possibly being TRBD1 (5 bases). Sequences were obtained from peripheral blood. The CDR3 DNA sequence: TGTGCCAGCAGGGACCAGGGTAGGGAGACCCAGTACTTC. It specifies CASRDQGRETQYF.